Presented here are 13 T cell receptor beta chains from one specimen sequenced in a study of cytomegalovirus exposure and HLA in healthy donors. PCR employed 60 Vbeta and 13 Jbeta primers. Repertoires were generated with immunoSEQ multiplex PCR, while TCRdb's copy carries only in-frame clones and drops some. The table lists roughly 79,000 clones, 74% of them singletons. Sequenced: PBMCs. The source is a woman in her forties or fifties in good health and CMV-seropositive.

The chain carries TRBV15 and TRBJ2-1; D is unclear. The CDR3 is made up of 13 amino acids. Germline CDR1 and CDR2: LNHNV and YYDKDF (reference sequence). V gave up 0 bases and J gave up 6 bases, with 6 bases separating them. As DNA, the CDR3 is TGTGCCACCAGCAGAGATATTAGCAATGAGCAGTTCTTC. It codes for CATSRDISNEQFF. Full variable domain (missing parts from reference TRBV15 and TRBJ2-1): DAMVIQNPRYQVTQFGKPVTLSCSQTLNHNVMYWYQQKSSQAPKLLFHYYDKDFNNEADTPDNFQSRRPNTSFCFLDIRSPGLGDTAMYLCATSRDISNEQFFGPGTRLTVL.

The chain employs TRBV6-5 and TRBJ2-1; the match to TRBD2 covers 10 bases. Germline values: CDR1 MNHEY, CDR2 SVGAGI. There are 15 residues in the CDR3. The V gene end was trimmed by 0 bases and the J gene end by 8 bases; junction bases not matched to a gene: 4. The CDR3 nucleotides are TGTGCCAGCAGTTACTCGGCTAGCGGGAGTTATGAGCAGTTCTTC. As protein: CASSYSASGSYEQFF.

V is TRBV7-9 and J is TRBJ2-1; D is undetermined. V dropped 2 bases and J dropped 0 bases, with 17 bases sitting between them. The V gene's germline CDR1 is SEHNR and CDR2 FQNEAQ (reference sequence). The CDR3 totals 18 residues. The CDR3 bases are TGTGCCAGCAGCTTACCCTTAACGGTGATGAGCTCCTACAATGAGCAGTTCTTC. Translated, it gives CASSLPLTVMSSYNEQFF.

This clone appeared a few times. This chain uses TRBV28 with TRBJ2-3; 11 bases map to TRBD2. Germline trimming cut 2 bases from V and 2 bases from J; bases unmatched to any gene: 3. The CDR3 extends over 16 amino acids. Germline lookup yields CDR1 MDHEN and CDR2 SYDVKM. The CDR3 is CASSLEGLAVTDTQYF. The CDR3 DNA follows: TGTGCCAGCAGTTTAGAGGGACTAGCGGTCACAGATACGCAGTATTTT.

The V call is TRBV19, the J call TRBJ2-2, with 12 bases matching TRBD2. The CDR3 covers 16 residues. Germline loops: CDR1 LNHDA, CDR2 SQIVND (reference sequence). The V and J ends lost 4 bases and 6 bases, in that order; junction bases with no gene match: 6. The CDR3 region has the DNA TGTGCCAGTAGTACGGGACTAGCGGGCGAGTCCGGGGAGCTGTTTTTT. It specifies CASSTGLAGESGELFF.

This clone was counted a single time. This sequence joins TRBV5-1 and TRBJ1-3, with D hard to call. V lost 4 bases, J lost 3 bases, and 8 bases lay in between. The CDR3 is 13 residues long. CDR1 and CDR2 from the germline V gene are SGHRS and YFSETQ. CDR3 in amino acids: CASSQSSGNTIYF. The CDR3 DNA reads as TGCGCCAGCAGCCAGTCTAGTGGAAACACCATATATTTT.

The chain recombines TRBV5-4 with TRBJ1-1; 11 nucleotides agree with TRBD1. Germline V CDR1 and CDR2: SGHNT, YYREEE (reference sequence). The CDR3 has 16 amino acids. J lost 0 bases, V lost 4 bases, and 5 bases had no gene match. The CDR3 sequence: CASSPDRGPMNTEAFF. CDR3 DNA sequence: TGTGCCAGCAGCCCGGACAGGGGGCCAATGAACACTGAAGCTTTCTTT.

The DNA for the CDR3 is TGTGCCAGCACCGGGGGGGGACAGGGGTCAGATACGCAGTATTTT. Encoded protein: CASTGGGQGSDTQYF. The rearrangement links TRBV2 to TRBJ2-3, with TRBD1 matching 10 bases. J gave up 4 bases and V 7 bases, and 8 bases lay outside the gene matches. There are 15 residues in the CDR3. CDR1 and CDR2 (germline): SNHLY, FYNNEI.

This clone was counted a single time. In nucleotides, the CDR3 is TGCAGCGTTGGGGCTAGCGGGCAGAGCACAGATACGCAGTATTTT. This translates into CSVGASGQSTDTQYF. V usage is TRBV29-1 and J usage is TRBJ2-3, with 8 positions matching TRBD2. Germline CDR1 reads SQVTM; CDR2 reads ANQGSEA. The CDR3 loop spans 15 amino acids. The J segment lost 0 bases and the V segment lost 4 bases, leaving 6 bases of the junction unmatched.

This clone has more than one count but fewer than ten. The chain is built from TRBV30 and TRBJ1-2, with unresolved D. The ends were cut back, 4 bases at V and 8 bases at J, with 8 bases in the middle. The CDR3 has 10 amino acids. Germline CDR1 and CDR2: GTSNPN and SVGIG (reference sequence). The CDR3, as DNA: TGTGCCTGGACTACGGGGGGCTACACCTTC. Translation gives CAWTTGGYTF.

V is TRBV15 and J is TRBJ1-5; 7 bases fit TRBD1. With 7 bases clipped from V and 7 bases from J, the junction kept 7 bases outside the gene matches. CDR1 and CDR2 (germline): LNHNV, YYDKDF (reference sequence). This CDR3 has 13 residues. CDR3 nucleotide sequence: TGTGCCACCACCGACAGGGTAGGGCAGCCCCAGCATTTT. Its protein product is CATTDRVGQPQHF.

The chain joins TRBV29-1 to TRBJ2-5; 8 bases are a match to TRBD2. Germline CDR1 SQVTM, CDR2 ANQGSEA. The trim removed 4 bases at V and 5 bases at J, leaving 3 bases unmatched. The CDR3 loop spans 12 amino acids. The CDR3 region has the DNA TGCAGCGTTGTCCGGGGGGGCGAGACCCAGTACTTC. Translating gives CSVVRGGETQYF.

CDR3 region: CASSISSGGELFF. CDR3 coding DNA: TGTGCCAGTAGTATTTCAAGCGGCGGGGAGCTGTTTTTT. The chain is built from TRBV19 and TRBJ2-2; D is possibly TRBD2 (5 bases). The CDR3 is 13 residues long. CDR1 and CDR2 (germline): LNHDA, SQIVND (reference sequence). Trimming removed 3 bases at V and 7 bases at J, with 9 bases between.